The entry below gives a single TCR beta chain sequence along with its context. CDR1 is WSHSY, CDR2 SAAADI, per germline. V was clipped by 2 bases and J by 2 bases, with 12 bases between them. This CDR3 has 15 amino acids. The T cells that were sequenced for TCR beta were CD8+ and CD4+ cells from blood. The multiple sclerosis control group consisted of treatment-naive patients whose relapsing-remitting disease, which was either stable or active, fulfilled revised McDonald criteria. The TEMRA cells underwent FACS enrichment, while the CD8+ and CD4+ T cells underwent negative isolation. The entry originates in a study of CD8 T cells in Susac syndrome. Reverse transcription of roughly 0.5 to 1 ug RNA was carried out with random hexamers. The method of amplification for TCR beta CDR3 was immunoSEQ multiplex PCR, covering 54 Vbeta and 13 Jbeta. In TCRdb, the immunoSEQ multiplex PCR reads were re-called with MiXCR into one record per CDR3 protein. The sample includes 350,000 to 550,000 distinct CDR3 sequences, roughly 85% of them seen just once.

The sample consisted of CD8+ T cells from PBMCs. The chain is built from TRBV10-2 and TRBJ2-5; D not resolved. The clonotype comes from a human donor with multiple sclerosis. The CDR3 DNA is TGCGCCAGCAGTGAGATCCTCACGGCGCAAGAGACCCAGTACTTC. Protein sequence: CASSEILTAQETQYF.